This TCR beta chain was identified during a study of cytomegalovirus exposure and HLA in healthy donors. When sampled, the donors appeared nominally healthy, though they likely had unrecorded immune exposures. Per germline, CDR1 GTSNPN and CDR2 SVGIG (reference sequence). V shed 2 bases and J shed 10 bases, with 17 bases lying between them. This CDR3 is built from 13 residues. With 60 Vbeta and 13 Jbeta primers, the PCR was carried out. The assay was immunoSEQ multiplex PCR, and TCRdb's table has in-frame clones only and misses some. The sample has over 100,000 clones, approximately 78% seen once. With respect to this clone: The antigen remains undetermined.

Findings of the study overall: In a later analysis, at a false discovery rate of 0.05, 15,000 to 20,000 TCR beta sequences matched HLA alleles.

V is TRBV30 and J is TRBJ1-2; no clear D. Sequenced input: PBMCs. The receptor was derived from a woman between 25 and 40 years old in good health and CMV-seropositive. CDR3 loop: CAWSRWERDDYTF. The CDR3 nucleotides are TGTGCCTGGAGTAGGTGGGAACGGGATGACTACACCTTC.